This T cell receptor beta chain was sequenced in a study of T cell responses to AZD1222 COVID-19 vaccine. General study findings and limits: Unmutated variant regions are reportedly targeted by nearly half of spike-specific TCRs. Spike-specific TCR breadth and depth both grew after two AZD1222 doses.

TCRdb's table, derived via immunoSEQ multiplex PCR, lists solely in-frame clones and lacks some. The table lists 130,000 to 150,000 clones, 75% to 95% of them singletons. Germline-derived CDR1 and CDR2 are SGHDN and FVKESK. Trimming shortened V by 0 bases and J by 3 bases, and 8 bases separated the two germline ends. The CDR3 loop spans 15 amino acids. About this clone itself: Antigen: not known.

This receptor was taken from an adult in good health. Sample: peripheral blood, taken on day 0 of MenACWY control vaccination. The rearrangement joins TRBV14 to TRBJ1-4; D remains unclear. CDR3 sequence (DNA): TGTGCCAGCAGCCAAGAAGGTCAGCCTAATGAAAAACTGTTTTTT. Its protein product is CASSQEGQPNEKLFF. Full variable domain (rest looked up from reference TRBV14 and TRBJ1-4): EAGVTQFPSHSVIEKGQTVTLRCDPISGHDNLYWYRRVMGKEIKFLLHFVKESKQDESGMPNNRFLAERTGGTYSTLKVQPAELEDSGVYFCASSQEGQPNEKLFFGSGTQLSVL.